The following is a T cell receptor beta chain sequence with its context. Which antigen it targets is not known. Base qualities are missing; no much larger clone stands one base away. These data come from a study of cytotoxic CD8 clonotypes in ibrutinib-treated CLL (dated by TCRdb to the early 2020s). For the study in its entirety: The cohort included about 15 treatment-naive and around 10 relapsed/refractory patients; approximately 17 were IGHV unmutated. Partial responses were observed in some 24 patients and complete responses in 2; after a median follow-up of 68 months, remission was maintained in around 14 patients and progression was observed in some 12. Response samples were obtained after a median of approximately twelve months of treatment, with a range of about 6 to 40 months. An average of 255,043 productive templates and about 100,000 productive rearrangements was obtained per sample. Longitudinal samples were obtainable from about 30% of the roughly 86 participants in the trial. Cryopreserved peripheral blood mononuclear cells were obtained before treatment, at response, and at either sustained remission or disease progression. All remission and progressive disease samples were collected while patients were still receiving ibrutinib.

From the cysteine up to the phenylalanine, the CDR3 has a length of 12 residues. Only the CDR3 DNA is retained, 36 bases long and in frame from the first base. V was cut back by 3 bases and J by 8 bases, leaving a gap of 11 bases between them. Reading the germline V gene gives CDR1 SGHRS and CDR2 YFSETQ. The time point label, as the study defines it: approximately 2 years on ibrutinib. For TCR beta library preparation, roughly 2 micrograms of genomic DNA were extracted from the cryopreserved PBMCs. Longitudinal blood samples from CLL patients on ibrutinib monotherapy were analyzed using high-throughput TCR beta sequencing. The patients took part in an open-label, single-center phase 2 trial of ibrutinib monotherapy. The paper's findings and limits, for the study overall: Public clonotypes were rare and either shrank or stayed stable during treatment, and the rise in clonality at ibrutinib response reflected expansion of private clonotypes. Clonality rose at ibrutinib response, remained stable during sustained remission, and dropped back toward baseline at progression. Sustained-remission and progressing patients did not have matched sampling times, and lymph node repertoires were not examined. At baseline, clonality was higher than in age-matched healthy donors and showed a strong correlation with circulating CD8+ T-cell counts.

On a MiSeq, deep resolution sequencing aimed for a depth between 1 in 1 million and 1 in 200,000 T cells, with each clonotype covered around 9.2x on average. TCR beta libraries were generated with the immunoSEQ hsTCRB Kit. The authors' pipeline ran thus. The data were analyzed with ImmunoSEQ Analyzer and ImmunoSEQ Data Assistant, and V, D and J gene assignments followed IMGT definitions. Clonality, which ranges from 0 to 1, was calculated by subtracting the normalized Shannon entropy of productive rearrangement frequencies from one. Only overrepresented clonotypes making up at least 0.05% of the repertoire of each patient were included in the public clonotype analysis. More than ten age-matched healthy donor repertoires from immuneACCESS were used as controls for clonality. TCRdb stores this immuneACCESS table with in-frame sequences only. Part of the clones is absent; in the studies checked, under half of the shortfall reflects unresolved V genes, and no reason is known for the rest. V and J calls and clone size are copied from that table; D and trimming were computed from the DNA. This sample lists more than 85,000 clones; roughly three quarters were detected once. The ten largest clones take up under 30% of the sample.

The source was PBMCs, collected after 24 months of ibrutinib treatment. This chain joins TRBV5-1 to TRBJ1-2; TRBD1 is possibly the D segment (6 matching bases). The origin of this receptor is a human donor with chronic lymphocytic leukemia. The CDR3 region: CASSYNREGYTF. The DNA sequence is TGCGCCAGCAGCTACAACAGGGAGGGCTACACCTTC. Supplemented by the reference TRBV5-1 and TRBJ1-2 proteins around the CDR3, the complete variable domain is KAGVTQTPRYLIKTRGQQVTLSCSPISGHRSVSWYQQTPGQGLQFLFEYFSETQRNKGNFPGRFSGRQFSNSRSEMNVSTLELGDSALYLCASSYNREGYTFGSGTRLTVV.